Following are 28 T cell receptor beta chains from one sample sequenced in a study of shared clonotypes between healthy human individuals. Sequencing was performed with immunoSEQ multiplex PCR; in TCRdb, only in-frame clones are kept and a portion is missing. Among approximately 500,000 clones listed, almost 97% were seen once. The material sequenced was naive CD4+ T cells sorted from blood. Subset reported: CD45RA+ positively selected. The source is a woman in her 30s in good health.

The V call is TRBV15, the J call TRBJ2-2; TRBD2 is a possible D gene (5 bases). The germline V gene has CDR1 LNHNV and CDR2 YYDKDF (reference sequence). The CDR3 is 15 amino acids. With 0 bases removed from V and 3 bases from J, the gap between germline ends came to 8 bases. The CDR3 reads CATSRDSGYTGELFF. CDR3 DNA: TGTGCCACCAGCAGAGATTCGGGGTACACCGGGGAGCTGTTTTTT.

The chain is built from TRBV12-5 and TRBJ2-7; tentatively, D is TRBD1 or TRBD2 (5 bases each). Germline lookup yields CDR1 LGHNT and CDR2 FRNRAP. The V end lost 9 bases, the J end lost 4 bases, and 25 bases lay between the germline ends. This CDR3 spans 16 amino acids. The CDR3: CASNLPGPKTLYEQYF. As DNA, the CDR3 is TGTGCTAGCAACCTACCGGGGCCAAAAACCTTATACGAGCAGTACTTC.

About this clone: The same CDR3 is also encoded by other DNA sequences in this sample. V is TRBV5-1 and J is TRBJ1-2; 7 bases fit TRBD1. With V trimmed by 0 bases and J by 1 base, 0 bases remained unmatched. Germline V gene data show CDR1 as SGHRS and CDR2 as YFSETQ. The CDR3 has 14 residues. This CDR3 is CASSLGDSNYGYTF. In nucleotides, the CDR3 is TGCGCCAGCAGCTTGGGGGACAGTAACTATGGCTACACCTTC.

The chain recombines TRBV4-1 with TRBJ2-7, with D possibly TRBD2 on 6 matching bases. The CDR3 spans 15 residues. The V and J ends lost 4 bases and 4 bases respectively, with 17 bases between them. Per the germline V gene, CDR1 is MGHRA and CDR2 is YSYEKL. CDR3 loop: CASSPLIGSAYEQYF. The CDR3 nucleotides read TGCGCCAGCAGCCCCCTAATCGGGAGCGCTTACGAGCAGTACTTC.

V is TRBV11-2 and J is TRBJ2-7; maybe TRBD1 (5 bases). This CDR3 spans 14 amino acids. CDR1 is SGHAT, CDR2 FQNNGV, per germline. V gave up 7 bases and J gave up 6 bases, with 19 bases separating them. The CDR3 DNA follows: TGTGCCAGCACCCTAGATCAGGGTCTAGGCGAGCAGTACTTC. Protein: CASTLDQGLGEQYF.

V gene TRBV9 combines with J gene TRBJ2-2; either TRBD1 or TRBD2 may supply D (5 bases each). Between the trimmed V and J ends, which lost 0 bases and 6 bases, there was a span of 12 bases. Germline values: CDR1 SGDLS, CDR2 YYNGEE. The CDR3 length is 15 residues. CDR3 in amino acids: CASSVEAGRAGELFF. The CDR3 nucleotides read TGTGCCAGCAGCGTAGAAGCAGGGCGGGCCGGGGAGCTGTTTTTT.

The chain joins TRBV5-1 to TRBJ2-7, with D possibly matching TRBD1 (6 bases). This CDR3 comprises 15 residues. The ends were cut back, 0 bases at V and 2 bases at J, with 12 bases in the middle. Germline V CDR1 and CDR2: SGHRS, YFSETQ. The CDR3 nucleotides are TGCGCCAGCAGCTTGGCAGGGACAAGAACCTACGAGCAGTACTTC. Protein: CASSLAGTRTYEQYF. Together with reference TRBV5-1 and TRBJ2-7, the CDR3 gives the full variable domain: KAGVTQTPRYLIKTRGQQVTLSCSPISGHRSVSWYQQTPGQGLQFLFEYFSETQRNKGNFPGRFSGRQFSNSRSEMNVSTLELGDSALYLCASSLAGTRTYEQYFGPGTRLTVT.

The V and J genes are TRBV7-6 and TRBJ2-7, with 8 bases that match TRBD2. The CDR3 has 14 residues. Germline lookup yields CDR1 SGHVS and CDR2 FNYEAQ. V lost 2 bases and J lost 2; bases outside the gene matches: 2. CDR3 region: CASSLTSGPYEQYF. The CDR3 nucleotides read TGTGCCAGCAGCTTAACTAGCGGACCCTACGAGCAGTACTTC.

The J gene is TRBJ2-7, the V gene TRBV27, with 9 bases that match TRBD1. The trim removed 8 bases at V and 5 bases at J, leaving 10 bases unmatched. This CDR3 is built from 14 residues. The germline V gene has CDR1 MNHEY and CDR2 SMNVEV (reference sequence). The CDR3 DNA sequence: TGTGCCAGCGGACCGGGGACAGGGCGCCACGAGCAGTACTTC. The encoded protein is CASGPGTGRHEQYF.

V usage is TRBV18 and J usage is TRBJ1-2; perhaps TRBD1 as D (5 bases). The CDR3 runs 18 residues. Germline V gene data show CDR1 as KGHSH and CDR2 as LQKENI. V was pared by 6 bases and J by 3 bases, with 26 bases between. The CDR3 coding sequence is TGTGCCAGCTCTCAGAGAGACAGATTTTCCCCAAGGGACTATGGCTACACCTTC. Translated: CASSQRDRFSPRDYGYTF.

The V and J genes are TRBV9 and TRBJ2-2, with TRBD2 identical over 7 bases. The CDR3 is 17 amino acids. With 1 base clipped from V and 5 bases from J, the junction kept 11 bases outside the gene matches. The germline V gene encodes CDR1 SGDLS and CDR2 YYNGEE. CDR3 residues: CASSVSALGGRTGELFF. As DNA, the CDR3 is TGTGCCAGCAGCGTATCGGCGTTGGGCGGGAGAACCGGGGAGCTGTTTTTT.

This chain joins TRBV12-1 and TRBJ2-7. TRBV12-1 is a recognized pseudogene. The CDR3 sequence is 9 residues long. This CDR3 is CASGDEQYF. As DNA, the CDR3 is TGTGCCAGCGGGGACGAGCAGTACTTC.

The chain uses TRBV5-1 and TRBJ2-7; possible D gene TRBD2, 6 bases. The germline CDR1 and CDR2 sequences are SGHRS and YFSETQ. CDR3 length equals 14 residues. The V and J ends lost 0 bases and 4 bases respectively, with 11 bases between them. CDR3 bases: TGCGCCAGCAGCTTGGGGACTAATTTTTACGAGCAGTACTTC. Translated: CASSLGTNFYEQYF.

The gene calls are TRBV7-2 and TRBJ2-1; D unresolved. The V end was cut by 4 bases, the J end by 1 base, with 8 bases between. The CDR3 contains 14 residues. The germline CDR1 and CDR2 sequences are SGHTA and FQGNSA. The CDR3 loop reads CASSWSTSYNEQFF. The CDR3 DNA reads as TGTGCCAGCAGCTGGTCTACGTCCTACAATGAGCAGTTCTTC. The full variable domain, rest sourced from reference TRBV7-2 and TRBJ2-1, is GAGVSQSPSNKVTEKGKDVELRCDPISGHTALYWYRQSLGQGLEFLIYFQGNSAPDKSGLPSDRFSAERTGGSVSTLTIQRTQQEDSAVYLCASSWSTSYNEQFFGPGTRLTVL.

The chain uses TRBV22-1 and TRBJ1-5. TRBV22-1 is tagged as a pseudogene. The CDR3 runs 14 residues. The chain's CDR3 is CPGSARIELQPQHF. The CDR3 bases are TGTCCTGGGAGCGCACGAATTGAGTTGCAGCCCCAGCATTTT.

The rearrangement joins TRBV5-8 to TRBJ1-1; possible D gene TRBD1, 6 bases. The CDR3 runs to 15 residues. From germline, CDR1 is SGHTS and CDR2 YDEGEE. V was cut by 0 bases and J by 4 bases, with 13 bases left in between. The CDR3: CASSLGGGAATEAFF. The CDR3 coding sequence is TGTGCCAGCAGCTTGGGAGGGGGGGCGGCCACTGAAGCTTTCTTT.

In nucleotides, the CDR3 is TGTGCCATCAGTGAGTCGGCGGCTCAAGAGACCCAGTACTTC. Its translation: CAISESAAQETQYF. The rearrangement joins TRBV10-3 to TRBJ2-5; D gene uncertain. CDR3 length: 14 amino acids. CDR1 and CDR2 (germline): ENHRY, SYGVKD. V was shortened by 0 bases and J by 2 bases, with 7 bases between the two germline ends.

The chain combines TRBV9 with TRBJ2-3, with 7 bases lining up with TRBD2. The CDR3 totals 18 residues. The germline V gene has CDR1 SGDLS and CDR2 YYNGEE. Trimming at V came to 4 bases and at J to 4 bases, leaving 18 bases not matched to a gene. CDR3 coding DNA: TGTGCCAGCAGCAGATACGGGGGAGGGCCAGGTATATCAGATACGCAGTATTTT. This encodes CASSRYGGGPGISDTQYF.

The sample holds one count of this clone. V gene TRBV29-1 combines with J gene TRBJ2-3; D is ambiguous. V was clipped by 3 bases and J by 5 bases, with 9 bases between them. Germline CDR1 and CDR2: SQVTM and ANQGSEA. The CDR3 sequence is 12 residues long. CDR3 residues: CSVEKSGDTQYF. CDR3 sequence (DNA): TGCAGCGTTGAGAAGTCGGGAGATACGCAGTATTTT.

This clone showed up just once. The genes are TRBV28 and TRBJ1-2, with 8 bases lining up with TRBD1. Germline trimming cut 5 bases from V and 2 bases from J; bases unmatched to any gene: 7. The CDR3 has 15 amino acids. Germline CDR1 is MDHEN and CDR2 is SYDVKM. The CDR3 DNA reads as TGTGCCAGCAGTCCAGGACAGGGATACAACTATGGCTACACCTTC. Translated, it gives CASSPGQGYNYGYTF.

The rearrangement uses TRBV19 and TRBJ1-4; perhaps TRBD1 as D (5 bases). Per germline, CDR1 LNHDA and CDR2 SQIVND (reference sequence). V lost 5 bases, J lost 8 bases, and 18 bases lay in between. The CDR3 has 15 amino acids. Here the CDR3 DNA reads TGTGCCAGTAGTCCTACCAGAGCTCGGGGGGAAAAACTGTTTTTT. Amino acids: CASSPTRARGEKLFF.

The rearrangement uses TRBV10-3 and TRBJ1-1, with a weak D call TRBD1 (5 bases). V lost 1 base and J 5 bases, leaving 14 bases between the germline ends. The germline V gene encodes CDR1 ENHRY and CDR2 SYGVKD. The CDR3 extends over 15 amino acids. CDR3 residues: CAISEFEGSGTEAFF. The CDR3, as DNA: TGTGCCATCAGTGAGTTCGAGGGGAGTGGGACTGAAGCTTTCTTT.

The genes are TRBV2 and TRBJ2-7; the D is unclear. Trimming cost V 2 bases and J 5 bases, with 7 bases left between them. CDR3 length: 12 amino acids. Germline assignment: CDR1 SNHLY and CDR2 FYNNEI. The CDR3 is CASSERVDEQYF. The CDR3 nucleotides read TGTGCCAGCAGTGAAAGAGTCGACGAGCAGTACTTC.

V gene TRBV13 combines with J gene TRBJ2-1; D ambiguous. Germline CDR1 and CDR2: PRHDT and FYEKMQ (reference sequence). V was pared by 5 bases and J by 4 bases, with 12 bases between. The CDR3 extends over 14 amino acids. CDR3 protein: CASSTYTMYNEQFF. In DNA, the CDR3 is TGTGCCAGCAGCACCTATACTATGTACAATGAGCAGTTCTTC.

V gene TRBV10-2 combines with J gene TRBJ2-5, with D uncertain. The CDR3 consists of 15 residues. CDR1 WSHSY and CDR2 SAAADI come from the germline V gene. The V end lost 10 bases, the J end lost 4 bases, and 22 bases lay between the germline ends. CDR3 nucleotide sequence: TGCGCCACCAGGTTGGGTCAATTCGTTTTAGAGACCCAGTACTTC. This gives the protein CATRLGQFVLETQYF.

The chain employs TRBV7-9 and TRBJ2-3; 10 bases map to TRBD2. The ends lost 1 base at V and 3 bases at J; junction bases unmatched: 7. The CDR3 runs 17 residues. The germline V gene encodes CDR1 SEHNR and CDR2 FQNEAQ (reference sequence). The chain's CDR3 is CASSLGPLAGVTDTQYF. CDR3 DNA sequence: TGTGCCAGCAGCTTAGGTCCCCTAGCGGGGGTGACAGATACGCAGTATTTT.

The V call is TRBV5-1, the J call TRBJ2-7, with 10 bases matching TRBD2. From germline, CDR1 is SGHRS and CDR2 YFSETQ. The length of the CDR3 is 15 residues. J was trimmed by 5 bases and V by 0 bases; bases with no gene match: 5. DNA for the CDR3: TGCGCCAGCAGCTTGGGGTCTAGCGGGAGCAACGAGCAGTACTTC. Protein sequence: CASSLGSSGSNEQYF.

The genes are TRBV27 and TRBJ2-3; maybe TRBD2 (5 bases). Germline loops: CDR1 MNHEY, CDR2 SMNVEV (reference sequence). The CDR3 sequence is 14 residues long. V was trimmed by 7 bases and J by 0 bases, leaving 11 bases between them. The CDR3 DNA sequence: TGTGCCAGCAAGCTAGCAGGTAGCACAGATACGCAGTATTTT. This sequence encodes CASKLAGSTDTQYF.